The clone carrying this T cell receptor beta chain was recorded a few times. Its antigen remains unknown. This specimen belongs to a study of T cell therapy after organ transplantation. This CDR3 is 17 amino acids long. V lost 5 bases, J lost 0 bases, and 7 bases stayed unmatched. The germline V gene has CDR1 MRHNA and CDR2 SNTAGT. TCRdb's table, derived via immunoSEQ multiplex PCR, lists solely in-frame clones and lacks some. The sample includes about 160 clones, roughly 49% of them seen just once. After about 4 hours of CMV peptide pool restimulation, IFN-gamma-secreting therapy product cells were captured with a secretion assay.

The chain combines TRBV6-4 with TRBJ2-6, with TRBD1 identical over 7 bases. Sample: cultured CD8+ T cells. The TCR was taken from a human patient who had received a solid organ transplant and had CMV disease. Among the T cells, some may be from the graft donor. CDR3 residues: CASSNWDRSSGANVLTF. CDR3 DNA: TGTGCCAGCAGTAATTGGGACAGAAGCTCTGGGGCCAACGTCCTGACTTTC.